This is a list of T cell receptor beta chains from one sample in a study of a mutant IDH1 vaccine in newly diagnosed glioma. Their specific antigens are unknown. Here immunoSEQ multiplex PCR was the method, and the copy in TCRdb shows in-frame clones only, minus some. The repertoire holds about 62,000 clones, roughly 80% seen once, with more than 3% in the top ten. The sample was PBMCs, taken from a glioma patient whose treatment included an IDH1 peptide vaccine. Receptors were obtained from a man aged 25-45 years with glioma. CDR3s include the opening cysteine and the closing phenylalanine or tryptophan. The D gene is left open where the match is weak. Not every row has a clone size; where given, it reads once, few, many or a size class.

J gene: TRBJ2-5; V gene: TRBV12-5; D gene: .; clone size: once; CDR3 DNA: TGTGCTAGTGGTTCCTATAGGGGGTCGAGCCAAGAGACCCAGTACTTC; CDR3 protein: CASGSYRGSSQETQYF
J gene: TRBJ2-5; V gene: TRBV7-2; D gene: .; clone size: .; CDR3 DNA: TGTGCCAGCAGCTTAGGGGTTGTGTTACAAGAGACCCAGTACTTC; CDR3 protein: CASSLGVVLQETQYF
J gene: TRBJ2-5; V gene: TRBV28; D gene: .; clone size: .; CDR3 DNA: TGTGCCAGCAGTTTATGGGCAGCCCAAGAGACCCAGTACTTC; CDR3 protein: CASSLWAAQETQYF
J gene: TRBJ2-1; V gene: TRBV7-2; D gene: .; clone size: .; CDR3 DNA: TGTGCCAGCAGCTTAACAGGGAGCCTTTCCTACAATGAGCAGTTCTTC; CDR3 protein: CASSLTGSLSYNEQFF
J gene: TRBJ2-6; V gene: TRBV6-6; D gene: .; clone size: .; CDR3 DNA: TGTGCCAGCAGTTACTCAGGGATAGGAGGGGCCAACGTCCTGACTTTC; CDR3 protein: CASSYSGIGGANVLTF
J gene: TRBJ2-6; V gene: TRBV5-6; D gene: .; clone size: .; CDR3 DNA: TGTGCCAGCAGCTTGGTCGATCAAGGGGCCAACGTCCTGACTTTC; CDR3 protein: CASSLVDQGANVLTF
J gene: TRBJ2-1; V gene: TRBV2; D gene: .; clone size: .; CDR3 DNA: TGTGCCAGCAGTGAGCCGGAGGACTACCTCTCCTACAATGAGCAGTTCTTC; CDR3 protein: CASSEPEDYLSYNEQFF
J gene: TRBJ1-1; V gene: TRBV28; D gene: .; clone size: .; CDR3 DNA: TGTGCCAGCAGTTTGTACAGAAACACTGAAGCTTTCTTT; CDR3 protein: CASSLYRNTEAFF
J gene: TRBJ1-2; V gene: TRBV19; D gene: TRBD1; clone size: .; CDR3 DNA: TGTGCCAGTAGGGACGACAGGGGTTGGTATGGCTACACCTTC; CDR3 protein: CASRDDRGWYGYTF
J gene: TRBJ2-1; V gene: TRBV28; D gene: .; clone size: .; CDR3 DNA: TGTGCCAGCAGTTTAAAGGGTGGGCTAGGTGAGCAGTTCTTC; CDR3 protein: CASSLKGGLGEQFF
J gene: TRBJ1-6; V gene: TRBV5-1; D gene: TRBD1; clone size: .; CDR3 DNA: TGCGCCAGCAGCTTGGTGGGGCGACAGGGGGATTCACCCCTCCACTTT; CDR3 protein: CASSLVGRQGDSPLHF
J gene: TRBJ1-6; V gene: TRBV25-1; D gene: TRBD1; clone size: .; CDR3 DNA: TGTGCCAGCAGTGGGGACAGGGCCCATAATTCACCCCTCCACTTT; CDR3 protein: CASSGDRAHNSPLHF
J gene: TRBJ2-1; V gene: TRBV11-2; D gene: .; clone size: .; CDR3 DNA: TGTGCCACCACTGGTAGGGCCCGCAGTAATGAGCAGTTCTTC; CDR3 protein: CATTGRARSNEQFF
J gene: TRBJ2-7; V gene: TRBV10-3; D gene: .; clone size: .; CDR3 DNA: TGTGCCATCAGTGATGGGGGGGGCCCTGGATACGAGCAGTACTTC; CDR3 protein: CAISDGGGPGYEQYF